This TCR beta chain was captured by sequencing in a study of CD8+ T cells in alopecia areata. Background on the study: Treated patients were given 5 to 10 mg oral tofacitinib twice daily.

Investigators isolated RNA and reverse transcribed it into cDNA to act as the sequencing template. Assay used: immunoSEQ multiplex PCR; TCRdb lists only in-frame clones, some missing. The table has 150,000 or so clones, around half seen once. General study results and limits: Unlike in mice, where it was clearer, TCR sharing across patients was less clear, possibly HLA-related.

On this clone itself: Its antigen is currently unknown.

The treatment: oral pan-JAK inhibitor, 5-10 mg twice daily. The investigators collected lesional scalp punch biopsies and peripheral blood from alopecia areata patients. V gave up 6 bases and J gave up 0 bases; unmatched junction bases: 5. The CDR3 sequence is 13 residues long. CDR1 and CDR2 (germline): SQVTM, ANQGSEA. The sample was CD8+ T cells sorted from blood, taken at week 4, from a patient treated with tofacitinib. The sequence was collected from a human donor with alopecia areata. The chain recombines TRBV29-1 with TRBJ2-7; 7 bases align to TRBD1. The chain's CDR3 is CSVTGTVSYEQYF. The CDR3 nucleotides are TGCAGCGTAACCGGGACAGTCTCCTACGAGCAGTACTTC.